One and the same sample provided the 20 T cell receptor beta chains below, sequenced in a study of blood T cell repertoires in COVID-19. The table came from immunoSEQ multiplex PCR; TCRdb's copy has only in-frame clones and leaves some out. The sample gives roughly 34,000 clones, approximately 90% of which show up once; approximately 9.6% is in the top ten. Material: peripheral blood. The receptors come from a human donor with active COVID-19. The donor label of this sample is uncertain.

This chain joins TRBV24-1 and TRBJ1-2; D ambiguous. Trimming stripped 5 bases from V and 0 bases from J, with 6 bases between. This CDR3 contains 13 residues. Germline V gene sequence: CDR1 KGHDR, CDR2 SFDVKD. CDR3 bases: TGTGCCACCAGTGGCGGAACTAACTATGGCTACACCTTC. Translating it yields CATSGGTNYGYTF.

The V and J genes are TRBV4-3 and TRBJ2-7, with D perhaps TRBD2 (5 bases). V shed 2 bases and J shed 7 bases, with 18 bases lying between them. The CDR3 loop spans 15 amino acids. Germline-derived CDR1 and CDR2 are LGHNA and YSLEER. The CDR3, as DNA: TGCGCCAGCAGCCAAAATCGGATGCGGGCTCGGGAGCAGTACTTC. Protein sequence: CASSQNRMRAREQYF.

In this sample, this clone turned up once. The rearrangement uses TRBV3-1 (or the pseudogene TRBV3-2) and TRBJ2-7; tentatively, D is TRBD2 (6 bases). Germline-derived CDR1 and CDR2 are LGHDT and YNNKEL (reference sequence). V was trimmed by 4 bases and J by 3 bases, leaving 13 bases between them. This CDR3 comprises 14 residues. DNA for the CDR3: TGTGCCAGCAGCCCCGGGACTGGACTCTACGAGCAGTACTTC. It specifies CASSPGTGLYEQYF.

The V and J genes are TRBV6-2 or TRBV6-3 and TRBJ1-2; TRBD1 agrees at 7 bases. Trimming removed 2 bases from V and 5 bases from J; junction bases left unmatched: 5. CDR3 size: 14 residues. From germline, CDR1 is MNHEY and CDR2 SVGEGT. CDR3 residues: CASSYQGERYGYTF. The CDR3 bases are TGTGCCAGCAGTTACCAGGGGGAGAGGTATGGCTACACCTTC.

V usage is TRBV28 and J usage is TRBJ2-1; 13 bases align to TRBD2. Unmatched junction bases numbered 11, after V lost 1 base and J lost 8 bases. The germline gives CDR1 MDHEN, CDR2 SYDVKM. CDR3 size: 18 residues. The CDR3: CASSLSTFGLAGVDEQFF. The CDR3 coding sequence is TGTGCCAGCAGTTTATCGACCTTCGGACTAGCGGGAGTGGATGAGCAGTTCTTC.

This chain joins TRBV11-2 and TRBJ2-5; 9 bases agree with TRBD1. The CDR3 runs 14 residues. From germline, CDR1 is SGHAT and CDR2 FQNNGV. Germline trimming cut 5 bases from V and 4 bases from J; bases unmatched to any gene: 5. The chain's CDR3 is CASSLTGGGETQYF. The CDR3 DNA reads TGTGCCAGCAGCCTTACAGGGGGCGGAGAGACCCAGTACTTC.

V and J are TRBV7-2 and TRBJ2-2, with 9 positions matching TRBD2. V was pared by 6 bases and J by 5 bases, with 10 bases of the junction left unmatched. The length of the CDR3 is 16 residues. Germline V lookup: CDR1 SGHTA, CDR2 FQGNSA. The CDR3 spells CASSHRTRGGTGELFF. The CDR3 DNA follows: TGTGCCAGCAGTCACCGTACGCGGGGGGGTACCGGGGAGCTGTTTTTT.

V usage is TRBV15 and J usage is TRBJ2-1; D perhaps matches TRBD1 (6 bases). This CDR3 spans 14 amino acids. Trimming shortened V by 6 bases and J by 0 bases, and 9 bases separated the two germline ends. Germline lookup yields CDR1 LNHNV and CDR2 YYDKDF (reference sequence). The CDR3 spells CATRADSSYNEQFF. As DNA, the CDR3 is TGTGCCACCAGGGCGGACAGCTCCTACAATGAGCAGTTCTTC.

The rearrangement joins TRBV5-1 to TRBJ2-7; maybe TRBD2 (6 bases). The CDR3 length is 13 residues. CDR1 and CDR2 (germline): SGHRS, YFSETQ. V dropped 7 bases and J dropped 0 bases, with 11 bases sitting between them. The CDR3 region has the DNA TGCGCCAGCCGCGGGACTTCCTCCTACGAGCAGTACTTC. Encoded protein: CASRGTSSYEQYF.

This clone was observed a single time. In nucleotides, the CDR3 is TGTGCCAGCAGTGACTCGGTGTCTAGCCGTGAGCAGTTCTTC. Translated: CASSDSVSSREQFF. This chain links TRBV6-4 with TRBJ2-1; D is perhaps TRBD2 (5 bases). The CDR3 consists of 14 residues. Trimming left V 0 bases short and J 9 bases short, with 12 bases between. The germline V gene encodes CDR1 MRHNA and CDR2 SNTAGT.

The rearrangement links TRBV12-3 or TRBV12-4 to TRBJ2-7, with D possibly being TRBD1 (6 bases). This CDR3 has 12 residues. V was trimmed by 4 bases and J by 3 bases, leaving 7 bases between them. The CDR3 nucleotides are TGTGCCAGCAGTTCGGACAGCTACGAGCAGTACTTC. It encodes CASSSDSYEQYF.

The rearrangement joins TRBV5-5 to TRBJ2-5; 12 bases match TRBD2. The CDR3 consists of 16 residues. Germline values: CDR1 SGHKS, CDR2 YYEKEE (reference sequence). J gave up 4 bases and V 5 bases, and 9 bases lay outside the gene matches. The CDR3 DNA reads as TGTGCCAGCAGTTCGTCTCGGACTAGCGGGGTAGAGACCCAGTACTTC. Protein sequence: CASSSSRTSGVETQYF.

This rearrangement joins TRBV6-5 to TRBJ1-5; 9 bases fit TRBD1. The length of the CDR3 is 15 residues. CDR1 is MNHEY, CDR2 SVGAGI, per germline. Germline trimming cut 6 bases from V and 3 bases from J; bases unmatched to any gene: 6. The CDR3 sequence is CASRSGTGYNQPQHF. The CDR3 nucleotides read TGTGCCAGCAGATCCGGGACAGGGTACAATCAGCCCCAGCATTTT.

The gene calls are TRBV6-2 or TRBV6-3 and TRBJ2-1, with D tentatively TRBD2 (5 bases). V was pared by 6 bases and J by 1 base, with 22 bases between. CDR1 and CDR2 (germline): MNHEY, SVGEGT. This CDR3 comprises 18 residues. This CDR3 reads CASSWDSETLGSYNEQFF. CDR3 bases: TGTGCCAGCAGCTGGGATAGCGAGACCCTGGGGTCCTACAATGAGCAGTTCTTC.

The chain links TRBV27 to TRBJ2-7; tentative D call: TRBD2 (6 bases). V was clipped by 5 bases and J by 2 bases, with 19 bases between them. The CDR3 spans 16 residues. CDR1 and CDR2 from the germline V gene are MNHEY and SMNVEV (reference sequence). The CDR3 is CASSQRTTALPYEQYF. CDR3 bases: TGTGCCAGCAGTCAGAGGACTACGGCCCTCCCCTACGAGCAGTACTTC.

The chain combines TRBV29-1 with TRBJ2-3, with D possibly being TRBD1 (6 bases). Germline V gene sequence: CDR1 SQVTM, CDR2 ANQGSEA. The CDR3 is 13 amino acids. Between the trimmed V and J ends, which lost 4 bases and 5 bases, there was a span of 13 bases. The CDR3 spells CSVGPGAGDTQYF. CDR3 coding DNA: TGCAGCGTTGGGCCAGGGGCCGGAGATACGCAGTATTTT.

The chain combines TRBV4-1 with TRBJ2-5; TRBD2 matches 10 bases. CDR1 and CDR2 from the germline V gene are MGHRA and YSYEKL. CDR3 size: 19 residues. J gave up 4 bases and V 3 bases, and 17 bases lay outside the gene matches. This CDR3 reads CASSHSFRRDLAGGETQYF. The CDR3 DNA follows: TGCGCCAGCAGCCACTCGTTTCGGCGAGACTTAGCGGGAGGAGAGACCCAGTACTTC.

The CDR3 DNA reads as TGTGCCAGCAGCAGGACACTAGCGGGGGGGCGGGGCGAGCAGTACTTC. Protein: CASSRTLAGGRGEQYF. The chain recombines TRBV5-4 with TRBJ2-7, with 13 nucleotides matching TRBD2. J lost 6 bases, V lost 4 bases, and 10 bases had no gene match. The germline gives CDR1 SGHNT, CDR2 YYREEE (reference sequence). This CDR3 is built from 16 residues.

V gene TRBV4-2 combines with J gene TRBJ1-2; no clear D gene. The CDR3 loop spans 20 amino acids. Germline CDR1 is LGHNA and CDR2 is YNFKEQ. V was pared by 1 base and J by 4 bases, with 28 bases between. In DNA, the CDR3 is TGTGCCAGCAGCCAAGTCCAGGTTTGGGCAGGATCCAAGGAAGGCTATGGCTACACCTTC. This sequence encodes CASSQVQVWAGSKEGYGYTF.

V is TRBV11-2 and J is TRBJ2-1, with 9 bases aligning to TRBD2. Per germline, CDR1 SGHAT and CDR2 FQNNGV. There are 16 residues in the CDR3. J was trimmed by 3 bases and V by 1 base; bases with no gene match: 4. The CDR3 spells CASSLVGAGGYNEQFF. In DNA, the CDR3 is TGTGCCAGCAGCTTAGTGGGAGCGGGGGGCTACAATGAGCAGTTCTTC. Complete variable domain (other parts from reference TRBV11-2 and TRBJ2-1): EAGVAQSPRYKIIEKRQSVAFWCNPISGHATLYWYQQILGQGPKLLIQFQNNGVVDDSQLPKDRFSAERLKGVDSTLKIQPAKLEDSAVYLCASSLVGAGGYNEQFFGPGTRLTVL.